This TCR beta chain was sequenced in a study of T cell responses to AZD1222 COVID-19 vaccine. Study results and limitations: Only a handful of AZD1222 recipients, more than five in all, had baseline seropositivity. Donors were largely white British and mainly female; clonal diversity was possibly underestimated.

This CDR3 has 18 amino acids. The V gene's germline CDR1 is KGHSH and CDR2 LQKENI. V lost 0 bases, J lost 9 bases, and 8 bases stayed unmatched. The data were produced by immunoSEQ multiplex PCR, yet TCRdb's version contains in-frame clones alone and is incomplete. The sample contains 120,000 or so clones, about 88% of which appear only once. Second-dose timings of about 4 or about 12 weeks were pooled. A note on this clone: The antigen is unknown.

The chain carries TRBV18 and TRBJ2-1; 16 nucleotides align to TRBD2. This clonotype was sampled from an adult who received the AZD1222 COVID-19 vaccine. This specimen was peripheral blood, taken 28 days after the second AZD1222 dose. The CDR3 reads CASSPPGTSGRAIGEQFF. Written as DNA, the CDR3 is TGTGCCAGCTCACCACCTGGGACTAGCGGGAGGGCCATAGGTGAGCAGTTCTTC.